This T cell receptor (beta chain) was profiled in a study of shared clonotypes between healthy human individuals (dated by TCRdb to the early 2020s). Regarding the research as a whole: The cohort comprised a couple of women and a few men aged 18 to 49 years. For each donor, CD4 naive and CD4 memory were each run on three plates, CD8 naive on two plates, and CD8 memory on one plate. Per donor, leukapheresis produced somewhere between about 0.9 and 10 billion PBMCs. To increase sequencing depth and limit assay-specific biases, different laboratories used diverse techniques to prepare libraries and sequence TCR repertoires. Blood TCR repertoires of four to six healthy adults were deeply sequenced to estimate repertoire size and the extent of clonotype sharing between individuals.

The germline V gene encodes CDR1 LGHNA and CDR2 YNFKEQ. V loses 1 base of germline sequence and J loses 5 bases, and the interval between the two ends is 10 bases. The CDR3 numbers 14 residues from cysteine through phenylalanine. Just the 42-base CDR3 DNA is kept, in frame starting at base 1. Donors were healthy HIV-negative adults with no recently reported acute infections or vaccinations. All donors were Caucasian adults living in Nashville, Tennessee, USA. Magnetic negative selection was used to enrich CD4+ T cells, after which naive cells were positively selected on CD45RA and the negative fraction became the memory subset. After blood collection by leukapheresis, PBMCs were isolated using Ficoll-Histopaque density gradient centrifugation and then cryopreserved in the vapor phase of liquid nitrogen. Analytical flow cytometry was used to check the purity and quantity of every magnetically sorted T cell population. Each sorted fraction had its genomic DNA isolated and then quantified by UV absorbance on a Nanodrop 2000c.

General study outcomes and caveats: Even with the large sequencing depth, rarefaction of the sorted-subset datasets indicated that sequencing was incomplete. Sharing across a handful of donors was observed for approximately 5% of naive CD4, 3% to 3.5% of naive CD8, 2% to 2.5% of memory CD4, and roughly 0.43% of memory CD8 clonotypes. The small number of donors limited the genetic and exposure-history diversity represented. Based on pairwise subsampling, the degree of clonotype sharing among donors was expected to be affected by sequencing depth. Clonotypes shared by all four sorted-subset donors showed higher generation probabilities than non-shared clonotypes. Naive subsets generally had larger estimated clonotype richness than memory subsets did. Sampling was limited to blood, and TCR repertoires in tissue likely differ from TCR repertoires in blood.

Concerning this clone itself: Its antigen is not yet known. Per-nucleotide qualities are absent, and no much larger clonotype sits a single base away.

TCR CDR3 regions were amplified from genomic DNA by multiplex PCR using the deep immunoSEQ assay. Genomic DNA extracted from each cell subset was distributed evenly over all wells of several immunoSEQ 96-well plates, and each plate served as one replicate. Each replicate PCR for sorted subsets received around 200 ng genomic DNA, equal to tens of thousands of T cell genomes. The purified libraries were quantified using a Qubit 3.0 fluorometer, sized with a Bioanalyzer 2100, and then quantified again using the KAPA Library Quantification kit. Every immunoSEQ 96-well plate was sequenced on a separate single-read 150-cycle Illumina NextSeq 550 flow cell. The paper's data handling went like this. Because the immunoSEQ output held only junctional sequences and lacked quality scores, the filtering could not match the filtering applied to full-length reads. Sequences were annotated with PyIR, a Python wrapper for IgBLAST v1.9, and V/J genes and CDR3 were assigned using IMGT germline references. Reads were removed for weak V/J assignments (E-value above 1e-6), missing CDR3, stop codons, out-of-frame junctions, or ambiguous translated residues. V3J clonotypes were defined as sequences sharing the same inferred V gene, J gene, and CDR3 amino acid sequence. Percentage overlap between repertoires was calculated by dividing the number of shared unique clonotypes by the size of the smaller repertoire. Three approaches were used to assess repertoire richness: RTK rarefaction, the Chao1 estimator, and Recon v2.1 estimates of unobserved clonotypes. Generation probabilities were computed with OLGA for all TCRbeta clonotypes obtained by the gDNA method from a few donors. TCRdb provides this immuneACCESS table in a form limited to in-frame rearrangements. Some clones are lacking; in checked studies, under half of them reflect an unresolved V gene, and why the rest are absent is not known. V, J and clone size derive from that table, while D and trimming were established from the DNA sequence. For this sample the table gives fewer than 3 million clones, of which roughly 90% were detected only once. The top ten constitute 0.37% of the sample.

Sequences were obtained from naive CD4+ T cells from PBMCs. The sample's cell subset or site, from its label and the paper: CD45RA+ positively selected. Recombination connected TRBV4-2 to TRBJ2-3; the D gene is perhaps TRBD1, from 6 matching bases. This receptor was obtained from a young man in good health. Some clones in this sample may be carry-over from other donors' samples. The sequence in DNA is TGTGCCAGCAGCCAAGGGGAAGGGGGAGATACGCAGTATTTT. Its product reads: CASSQGEGGDTQYF.